The 32 T cell receptor beta chains below were found in one sample sequenced in a study of identical twins. MiXCR, applied by TCRdb to the 5' RACE reads, yields one record per CDR3 protein. The sample includes about 280,000 distinct CDR3 sequences, under 9% of them seen just once. In addition, the sample was reused for a study of yellow fever vaccine responses in identical twins.

Sequenced: memory (CD45RO+) T cells sorted from blood. The receptors shown here come from a woman aged 18-30 years in good health.

In this sample, this clonotype turned up a few times. DNA of the CDR3: TGCGCCAGCAGCCAAGATGCGCGCCCTGGACTAGCGGGAGTCAATGAGCAGTTCTTC. Encoded protein: CASSQDARPGLAGVNEQFF. The chain joins TRBV4-1 to TRBJ2-1; 13 bases match TRBD2. Germline V gives CDR1 MGHRA, CDR2 YSYEKL. V shed 0 bases and J 6 bases; nucleotides not matched to a gene: 11. CDR3 length: 19 amino acids.

The chain joins TRBV4-1 to TRBJ2-3; D is ambiguous. V was pared by 2 bases and J by 2 bases, with 11 bases between. This CDR3 contains 15 residues. The germline V gene has CDR1 MGHRA and CDR2 YSYEKL. CDR3 loop: CASSQTAVNTDTQYF. The CDR3 region has the DNA TGCGCCAGCAGCCAAACCGCAGTTAACACAGATACGCAGTATTTT.

The V call is TRBV28, the J call TRBJ2-3; D may be TRBD2 (7 bases). The ends were cut back, 6 bases at V and 6 bases at J, with 22 bases in the middle. Germline lookup yields CDR1 MDHEN and CDR2 SYDVKM. CDR3 length: 16 residues. Written as DNA, the CDR3 is TGTGCCAGCAGCCCAAACGGGGGCGGGAGCTGGGATACGCAGTATTTT. Translating it yields CASSPNGGGSWDTQYF.

V usage is TRBV20-1 and J usage is TRBJ2-4, with D tentatively TRBD1 (5 bases). The germline CDR1 and CDR2 sequences are DFQATT and SNEGSKA (reference sequence). The CDR3 sequence is 11 residues long. V dropped 7 bases and J dropped 7 bases, with 11 bases sitting between them. CDR3 in DNA: TGCAGTGTAGGGCCAGGGAACATTCAGTACTTC. Its protein is CSVGPGNIQYF.

This clonotype showed up many times. The V call is TRBV12-3 or TRBV12-4, the J call TRBJ2-2; D ambiguous. This CDR3 region has 12 residues. The germline V and J ends were trimmed by 5 bases and 4 bases, with 5 bases remaining between them. This chain's CDR3 is CASSPGTGELFF. The CDR3 nucleotides read TGTGCCAGCAGTCCAGGCACCGGGGAGCTGTTTTTT.

This clonotype was counted a few times. The V gene is TRBV5-5, the J gene TRBJ2-3, with D perhaps TRBD2 (6 bases). Germline V gene data show CDR1 as SGHKS and CDR2 as YYEKEE (reference sequence). This CDR3 contains 14 residues. Trimming removed 5 bases from V and 6 bases from J, with 16 bases in between. The CDR3 sequence is CASSASGEGDTQYF. The CDR3 coding sequence is TGTGCCAGCAGTGCGTCGGGGGAAGGGGATACGCAGTATTTT.

The rearrangement joins TRBV27 to TRBJ2-3, with 9 bases aligning to TRBD1. This CDR3 is 17 amino acids long. The germline V gene encodes CDR1 MNHEY and CDR2 SMNVEV (reference sequence). The junction had 10 bases not matched to a gene; V was cut back by 4 bases and J by 2 bases. The CDR3 reads CASSSTPGTGYTDTQYF. CDR3 DNA: TGTGCCAGCAGTTCCACCCCCGGGACAGGGTACACAGATACGCAGTATTTT.

This clonotype was observed at least ten times. This chain uses TRBV5-1 with TRBJ2-3; D is possibly TRBD1 (5 bases). The CDR3 runs to 15 residues. V dropped 0 bases and J dropped 8 bases, with 16 bases sitting between them. In germline, CDR1 is SGHRS, CDR2 YFSETQ. CDR3 sequence: CASSLDGRVSPTQYF. In DNA form, the CDR3 reads TGCGCCAGCAGCTTGGATGGCAGGGTGTCCCCTACGCAGTATTTT.

This clonotype was found many times. The chain combines TRBV10-3 with TRBJ2-7; D gene unclear. The CDR3 contains 12 residues. Germline values: CDR1 ENHRY, CDR2 SYGVKD. V gave up 8 bases and J gave up 7 bases, with 15 bases separating them. CDR3 protein: CAIGKSPEEQYF. For the CDR3, the DNA is TGTGCCATCGGAAAGAGCCCCGAAGAGCAGTACTTC.

Ten or more counts support this clonotype. CDR3 DNA: TGCAGCGTTGTTTCCTCGAACACTGAAGCTTTCTTT. Translation: CSVVSSNTEAFF. This sequence joins TRBV29-1 and TRBJ1-1; D uncertain. Deletions cut 4 bases from V and 1 base from J, with 7 bases between. The CDR3 totals 12 residues. Germline-derived CDR1 and CDR2 are SQVTM and ANQGSEA.

This clonotype showed up many times. The V call is TRBV10-3, the J call TRBJ2-3; TRBD1 might be the D (6 bases). The V gene lost 8 bases and the J gene lost 3 bases, with 27 bases spanning the gap. CDR3 length equals 18 residues. The germline gives CDR1 ENHRY, CDR2 SYGVKD. The CDR3 reads CAISAGAGTPGPTDTQYF. The CDR3 DNA follows: TGTGCCATCTCGGCAGGGGCCGGGACCCCGGGGCCGACAGATACGCAGTATTTT.

This clonotype was observed a few times. This sequence joins TRBV20-1 and TRBJ1-3; the D is unclear. V lost 2 bases and J lost 5, with 13 bases in between. CDR3 size: 14 residues. CDR1 and CDR2 from the germline V gene are DFQATT and SNEGSKA (reference sequence). Here the CDR3 reads CSARKGGPRNTIYF. CDR3 in DNA: TGCAGTGCTAGAAAAGGTGGACCCAGAAACACCATATATTTT.

There are a few counts of this clonotype. J is TRBJ2-1 and V is TRBV19; D is perhaps TRBD2 (6 bases). The CDR3 extends over 16 amino acids. V lost 0 bases to trimming and J lost 2 bases, with 11 bases between them. CDR1 and CDR2 (germline): LNHDA, SQIVND (reference sequence). CDR3 sequence (DNA): TGTGCCAGTAGTATAGATACTAGCCGAACCTACAATGAGCAGTTCTTC. Protein sequence: CASSIDTSRTYNEQFF. Combining the CDR3 with reference TRBV19 and TRBJ2-1 gives the whole variable domain DGGITQSPKYLFRKEGQNVTLSCEQNLNHDAMYWYRQDPGQGLRLIYYSQIVNDFQKGDIAEGYSVSREKKESFPLTVTSAQKNPTAFYLCASSIDTSRTYNEQFFGPGTRLTVL.

This clonotype occurred many times. The rearrangement uses TRBV3-1 and TRBJ1-1, with 9 bases matching TRBD1. J was trimmed by 1 base and V by 3 bases; bases with no gene match: 3. Germline V lookup: CDR1 LGHDT, CDR2 YNNKEL (reference sequence). CDR3 size: 15 residues. The CDR3 nucleotides are TGTGCCAGCAGCCAGCCGACAGGGGGGAACACTGAAGCTTTCTTT. Residues: CASSQPTGGNTEAFF.

This chain uses TRBV6-1 with TRBJ1-2; D not certain. Trimming stripped 4 bases from V and 7 bases from J, with 16 bases between. Germline-derived CDR1 and CDR2 are MNHNS and SASEGT. CDR3 length: 14 residues. The CDR3 region has the DNA TGTGCCAGCAGTGGAAGGAGACTAGTCGGTGGCTACACCTTC. It translates to CASSGRRLVGGYTF.

The chain combines TRBV6-1 with TRBJ1-3, with TRBD1 matching 8 bases. From germline, CDR1 is MNHNS and CDR2 SASEGT. This CDR3 comprises 14 residues. Germline trimming cut 6 bases from V and 3 bases from J; bases unmatched to any gene: 4. The CDR3 sequence is CASRNDRGGNTIYF. The CDR3 coding sequence is TGTGCCAGCAGAAACGACAGGGGTGGAAACACCATATATTTT.

This clonotype showed up just a few times. The J gene is TRBJ2-7, the V gene TRBV18; 12 bases are shared with TRBD2. V shed 3 bases, J shed 4 bases, and the junction held 7 bases outside the gene matches. The CDR3 sequence is 16 residues long. Germline assignment: CDR1 KGHSH and CDR2 LQKENI. This chain's CDR3 is CASSPGPGLAGYEQYF. In DNA form, the CDR3 reads TGTGCCAGCTCACCGGGACCAGGACTAGCGGGATACGAGCAGTACTTC.

This clonotype was seen more than once but under ten times. The chain has TRBV7-2 and TRBJ2-7, with 7 bases that match TRBD2. The length of the CDR3 is 15 residues. The V gene's germline CDR1 is SGHTA and CDR2 FQGNSA. Germline trimming cut 8 bases from V and 0 bases from J; bases unmatched to any gene: 10. Here the CDR3 reads CASALSGASSYEQYF. CDR3 sequence (DNA): TGTGCCAGCGCACTGAGCGGGGCCAGCTCCTACGAGCAGTACTTC.

This clonotype was observed a few times. The chain employs TRBV2 and TRBJ2-1, with D possibly TRBD2 on 5 matching bases. The CDR3 covers 15 residues. Germline values: CDR1 SNHLY, CDR2 FYNNEI. The V end was cut by 7 bases, the J end by 1 base, with 14 bases between. CDR3 DNA: TGTGCCAGCACCGAGAGGGTCGGTTCCTACAATGAGCAGTTCTTC. Translated, it gives CASTERVGSYNEQFF.

This rearrangement joins TRBV20-1 to TRBJ2-3; 12 nucleotides line up with TRBD1. V dropped 0 bases and J dropped 4; count of bases not matched to a gene: 5. Looked up from germline, CDR1 is DFQATT and CDR2 is SNEGSKA (reference sequence). The CDR3 is 16 residues long. The chain's CDR3 is CSARDPGQGAADTQYF. For the CDR3, the DNA is TGCAGTGCTAGAGATCCGGGACAGGGGGCGGCAGATACGCAGTATTTT.

J is TRBJ2-7 and V is TRBV14; no clear D gene. Per germline, CDR1 SGHDN and CDR2 FVKESK. There are 14 residues in the CDR3. Between the trimmed V and J ends, which lost 1 base and 5 bases, there was a span of 12 bases. CDR3 coding DNA: TGTGCCAGCAGCCAAGGGGTTTTCTTCGACGAGCAGTACTTC. Its translation: CASSQGVFFDEQYF.

This clonotype was recorded many times. The chain recombines TRBV7-8 with TRBJ2-5, with D perhaps matching TRBD2 (5 bases). This CDR3 is 17 amino acids long. Germline CDR1 is SGHVS and CDR2 is FQNEAQ. V lost 6 bases and J 5 bases, leaving 25 bases between the germline ends. The CDR3 protein is CASRYTSGREVRETQYF. In nucleotides, the CDR3 is TGTGCCAGCAGATACACCAGCGGTAGGGAAGTCCGGGAGACCCAGTACTTC.

This clonotype was observed at least ten times. The V call is TRBV7-6, the J call TRBJ2-2, with a tentative D call TRBD1 (6 bases). The ends were cut back, 6 bases at V and 3 bases at J, with 17 bases in the middle. Germline loops: CDR1 SGHVS, CDR2 FNYEAQ. The CDR3 length is 16 residues. Here the CDR3 DNA reads TGTGCCAGCAGTGGGGGCGAGGCTAGGGACACCGGGGAGCTGTTTTTT. Translation: CASSGGEARDTGELFF.

This clonotype has only a few counts. This rearrangement joins TRBV5-1 to TRBJ2-1; D gene unclear. This CDR3 region has 12 residues. The V and J ends lost 5 bases and 7 bases respectively, with 10 bases between them. The germline V gene encodes CDR1 SGHRS and CDR2 YFSETQ. The CDR3 nucleotides read TGCGCCAGCAGGTTGCATCATAATGAGCAGTTCTTC. The encoded protein is CASRLHHNEQFF.

This clonotype was seen only a few times. The CDR3 loop is CASSLTGTTNEKLFF. DNA of the CDR3: TGTGCCAGCAGCCTAACCGGGACAACTAATGAAAAACTGTTTTTT. The chain joins TRBV2 to TRBJ1-4; D remains unclear. Looked up from germline, CDR1 is SNHLY and CDR2 is FYNNEI. This CDR3 has 15 amino acids. The V end lost 6 bases, the J end lost 0 bases, and 11 bases lay between the germline ends. The full variable domain, its missing parts supplied by reference TRBV2 and TRBJ1-4, is EPEVTQTPSHQVTQMGQEVILRCVPISNHLYFYWYRQILGQKVEFLVSFYNNEISEKSEIFDDQFSVERPDGSNFTLKIRSTKLEDSAMYFCASSLTGTTNEKLFFGSGTQLSVL.

This clonotype turned up a few times. The J gene is TRBJ1-2, the V gene TRBV12-3 or TRBV12-4; 9 bases match TRBD1. Germline trimming cut 6 bases from V and 7 bases from J; bases unmatched to any gene: 6. This CDR3 spans 13 amino acids. CDR3 DNA: TGTGCCAGCAGCTGGGACAGGGACGGTGGCTACACCTTC. It specifies CASSWDRDGGYTF.

This clonotype was detected ten times or more. The chain uses TRBV20-1 and TRBJ2-1; 14 bases are a match to TRBD2. This CDR3 has 16 residues. V was pared by 2 bases and J by 10 bases, with 10 bases of the junction left unmatched. The V gene's germline CDR1 is DFQATT and CDR2 SNEGSKA (reference sequence). The CDR3: CSARQTSGRAVGEQFF. In nucleotides, the CDR3 is TGCAGTGCTAGACAGACTAGCGGGAGGGCCGTAGGGGAGCAGTTCTTC.

This clonotype came up many times. The chain combines TRBV12-3 or TRBV12-4 with TRBJ2-1; 12 positions agree with TRBD2. The CDR3 totals 15 residues. Losses at the gene ends were 10 bases for V and 6 bases for J; bases not matched to a gene: 10. CDR3 sequence (DNA): TGTGCCACCTCCCCGCGGACTAGCGGGGCCAATGAGCAGTTCTTC. It yields the protein CATSPRTSGANEQFF.

This clonotype was picked up many times. V and J are TRBV9 and TRBJ2-3, with a weak D call TRBD1 (6 bases). Germline V gene sequence: CDR1 SGDLS, CDR2 YYNGEE. The CDR3 consists of 12 residues. The V gene lost 3 bases and the J gene lost 7 bases, with 9 bases spanning the gap. CDR3 sequence reads: CASSATGYTQYF. CDR3 bases: TGTGCCAGCAGCGCGACAGGTTATACGCAGTATTTT.

This clonotype appeared many times. The chain links TRBV15 to TRBJ1-4; 9 bases are shared with TRBD1. The trim removed 5 bases at V and 4 bases at J, leaving 5 bases unmatched. CDR1 is LNHNV and CDR2 is YYDKDF in the germline V gene (reference sequence). The CDR3 has 15 residues. The CDR3 sequence is CATSGGQGNNEKLFF. The CDR3 DNA reads TGTGCCACCAGCGGGGGACAGGGAAATAATGAAAAACTGTTTTTT.

This clonotype was observed many times. The chain couples TRBV12-3 or TRBV12-4 to TRBJ2-7; D gene ambiguous. The CDR3 is made up of 13 amino acids. V lost 1 base to trimming and J lost 3 bases, with 7 bases between them. CDR3 sequence reads: CASSLGRNYEQYV. In DNA form, the CDR3 reads TGTGCCAGCAGTTTAGGACGGAACTACGAGCAGTACGTC.

Ten or more counts support this clonotype. J is TRBJ1-1 and V is TRBV2, with D tentatively TRBD1 (5 bases). The germline V and J ends were trimmed by 6 bases and 4 bases, with 12 bases remaining between them. The germline CDR1 and CDR2 sequences are SNHLY and FYNNEI. The CDR3 has 13 residues. The chain's CDR3 is CASSVGGSTEAFF. For the CDR3, the DNA is TGTGCCAGCAGCGTCGGGGGGTCCACTGAAGCTTTCTTT.